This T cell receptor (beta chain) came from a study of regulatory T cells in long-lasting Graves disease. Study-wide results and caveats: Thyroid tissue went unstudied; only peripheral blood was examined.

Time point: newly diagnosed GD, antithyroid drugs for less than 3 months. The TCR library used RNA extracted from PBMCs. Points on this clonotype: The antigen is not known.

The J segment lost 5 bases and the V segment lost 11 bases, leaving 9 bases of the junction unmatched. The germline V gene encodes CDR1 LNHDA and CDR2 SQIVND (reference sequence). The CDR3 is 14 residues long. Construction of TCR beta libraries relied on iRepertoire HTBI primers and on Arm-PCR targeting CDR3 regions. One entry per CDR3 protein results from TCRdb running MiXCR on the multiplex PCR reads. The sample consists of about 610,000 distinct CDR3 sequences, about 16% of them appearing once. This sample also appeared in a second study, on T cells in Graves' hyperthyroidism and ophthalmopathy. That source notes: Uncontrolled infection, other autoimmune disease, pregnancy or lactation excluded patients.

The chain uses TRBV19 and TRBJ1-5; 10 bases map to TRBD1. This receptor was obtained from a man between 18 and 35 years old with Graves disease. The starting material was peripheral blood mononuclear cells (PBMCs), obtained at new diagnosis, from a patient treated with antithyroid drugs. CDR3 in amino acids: CAGGDRGMDQPQHF. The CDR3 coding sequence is TGTGCCGGCGGGGACAGGGGAATGGATCAGCCCCAGCATTTT.